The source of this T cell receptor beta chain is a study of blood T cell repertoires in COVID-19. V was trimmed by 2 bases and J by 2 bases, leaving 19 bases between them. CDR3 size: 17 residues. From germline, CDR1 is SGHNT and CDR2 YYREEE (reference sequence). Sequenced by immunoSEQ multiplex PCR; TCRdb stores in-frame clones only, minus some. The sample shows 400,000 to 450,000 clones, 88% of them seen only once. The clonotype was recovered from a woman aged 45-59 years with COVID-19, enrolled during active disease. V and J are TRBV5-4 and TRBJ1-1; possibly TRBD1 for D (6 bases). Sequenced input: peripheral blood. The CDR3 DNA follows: TGTGCCAGCAGCTTCCCCACGGTAGGACAGTTTAACACTGAAGCTTTCTTT. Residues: CASSFPTVGQFNTEAFF.